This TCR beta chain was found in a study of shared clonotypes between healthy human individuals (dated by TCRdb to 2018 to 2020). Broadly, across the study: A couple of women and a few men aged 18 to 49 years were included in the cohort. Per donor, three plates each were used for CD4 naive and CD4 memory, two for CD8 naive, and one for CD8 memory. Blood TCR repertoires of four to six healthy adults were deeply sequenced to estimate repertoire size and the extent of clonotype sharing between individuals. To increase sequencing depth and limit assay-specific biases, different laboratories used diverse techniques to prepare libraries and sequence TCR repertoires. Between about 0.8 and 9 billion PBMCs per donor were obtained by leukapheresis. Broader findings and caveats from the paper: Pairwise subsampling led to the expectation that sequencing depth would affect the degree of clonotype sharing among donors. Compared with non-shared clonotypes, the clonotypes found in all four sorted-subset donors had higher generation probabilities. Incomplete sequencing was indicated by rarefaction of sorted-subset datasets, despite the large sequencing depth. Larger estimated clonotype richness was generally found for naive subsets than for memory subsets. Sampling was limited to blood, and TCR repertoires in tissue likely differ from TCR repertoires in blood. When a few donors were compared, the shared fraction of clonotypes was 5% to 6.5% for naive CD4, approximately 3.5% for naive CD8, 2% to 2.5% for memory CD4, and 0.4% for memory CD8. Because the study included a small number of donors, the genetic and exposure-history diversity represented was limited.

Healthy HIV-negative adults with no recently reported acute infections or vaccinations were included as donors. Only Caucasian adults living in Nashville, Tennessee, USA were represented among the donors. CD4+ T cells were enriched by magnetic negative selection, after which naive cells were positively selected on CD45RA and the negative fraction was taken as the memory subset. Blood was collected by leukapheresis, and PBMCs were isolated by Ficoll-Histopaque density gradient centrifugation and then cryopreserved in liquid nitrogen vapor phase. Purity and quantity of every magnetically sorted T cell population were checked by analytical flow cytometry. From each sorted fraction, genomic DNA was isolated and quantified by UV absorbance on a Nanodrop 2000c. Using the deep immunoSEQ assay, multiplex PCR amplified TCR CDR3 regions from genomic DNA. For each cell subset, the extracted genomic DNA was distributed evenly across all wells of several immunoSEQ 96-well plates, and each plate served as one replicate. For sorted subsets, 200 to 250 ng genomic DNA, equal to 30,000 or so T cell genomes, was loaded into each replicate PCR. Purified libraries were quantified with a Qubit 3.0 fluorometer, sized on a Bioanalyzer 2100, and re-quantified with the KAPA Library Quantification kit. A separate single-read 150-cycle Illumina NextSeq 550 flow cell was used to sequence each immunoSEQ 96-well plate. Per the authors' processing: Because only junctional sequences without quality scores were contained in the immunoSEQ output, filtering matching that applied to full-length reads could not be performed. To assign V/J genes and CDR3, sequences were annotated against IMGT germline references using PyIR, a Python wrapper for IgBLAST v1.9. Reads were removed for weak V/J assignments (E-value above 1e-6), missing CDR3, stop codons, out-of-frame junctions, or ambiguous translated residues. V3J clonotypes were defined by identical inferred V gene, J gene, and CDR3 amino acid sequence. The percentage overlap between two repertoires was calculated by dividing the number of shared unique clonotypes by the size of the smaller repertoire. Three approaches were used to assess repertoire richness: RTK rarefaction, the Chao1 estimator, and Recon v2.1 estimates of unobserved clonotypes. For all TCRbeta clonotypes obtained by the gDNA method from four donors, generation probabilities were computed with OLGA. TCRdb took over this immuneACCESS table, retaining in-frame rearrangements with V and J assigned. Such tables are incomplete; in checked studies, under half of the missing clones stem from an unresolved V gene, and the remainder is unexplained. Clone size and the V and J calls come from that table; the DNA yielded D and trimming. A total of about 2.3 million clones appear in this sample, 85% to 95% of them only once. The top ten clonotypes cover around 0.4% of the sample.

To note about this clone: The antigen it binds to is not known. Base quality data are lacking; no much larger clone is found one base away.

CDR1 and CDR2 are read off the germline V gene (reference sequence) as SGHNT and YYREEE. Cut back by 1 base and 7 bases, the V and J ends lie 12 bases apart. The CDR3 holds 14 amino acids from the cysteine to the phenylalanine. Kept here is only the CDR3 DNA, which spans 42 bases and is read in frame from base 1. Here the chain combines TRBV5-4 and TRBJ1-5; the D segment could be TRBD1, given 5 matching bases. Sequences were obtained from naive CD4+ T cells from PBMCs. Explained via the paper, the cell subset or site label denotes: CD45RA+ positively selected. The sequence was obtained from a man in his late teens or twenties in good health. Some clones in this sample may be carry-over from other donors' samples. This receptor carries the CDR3 CASSLQGSGQPQHF. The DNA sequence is TGTGCCAGCAGCTTGCAGGGAAGTGGACAGCCCCAGCATTTT. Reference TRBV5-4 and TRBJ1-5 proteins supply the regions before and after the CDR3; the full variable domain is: ETGVTQSPTHLIKTRGQQVTLRCSSQSGHNTVSWYQQALGQGPQFIFQYYREEENGRGNFPPRFSGLQFPNYSSELNVNALELDDSALYLCASSLQGSGQPQHFGDGTRLSIL.